The source of this T cell receptor (beta chain) is a study of T-cell reconstitution after alpha-beta-depleted transplantation in children. Findings of the study overall: T-cell numbers and diversity, one year after transplant, stemmed largely from T cells that were newly produced. Several hundred expanded graft clones reportedly were the source of alpha-beta T cells about two months after transplant. For some patients, TCRbeta diversity was high at day 60 because of recipient T cells and thymic progenitors that survived.

Molecular barcoding with unique molecular identifiers was used for the TCRbeta library. TCRdb fed the PCR reads into MiXCR, producing one record per CDR3 protein. Found here are 700,000 to 850,000 distinct CDR3 sequences, roughly 16% of them singletons; the top ten hold about 4.6%. This clonotype was recorded at least ten times. Its antigen is unknown. The material sequenced was PBMCs, mostly from graft donor cells, taken 360 days after TCRalphabeta/CD19-depleted stem cell transplant. This TCR was recovered from a male patient between 10 and 17 years old who had a stem cell transplant for acute lymphoblastic leukemia, so the T cells may come from the graft donor.

CDR3: CASSPLTRRDDLVRYGYTF. DNA for the CDR3: TGCGCCAGCAGCCCTCTCACCCGCAGGGACGACCTAGTTCGATATGGCTACACCTTC. The chain has TRBV5-1 and TRBJ1-2; D possibly corresponds to TRBD1 (5 bases). Germline V gene sequence: CDR1 SGHRS, CDR2 YFSETQ. V gave up 4 bases and J gave up 5 bases, with 30 bases separating them. This CDR3 region has 19 residues.